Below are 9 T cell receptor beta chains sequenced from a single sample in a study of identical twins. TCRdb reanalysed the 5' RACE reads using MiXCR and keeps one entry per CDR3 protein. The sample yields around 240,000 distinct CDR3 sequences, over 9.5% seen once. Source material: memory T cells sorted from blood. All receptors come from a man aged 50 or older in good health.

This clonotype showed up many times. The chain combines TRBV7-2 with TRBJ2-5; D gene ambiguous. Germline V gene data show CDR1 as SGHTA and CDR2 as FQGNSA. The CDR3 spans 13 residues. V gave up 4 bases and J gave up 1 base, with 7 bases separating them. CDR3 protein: CASSWAVQETQYF. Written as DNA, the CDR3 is TGTGCCAGCAGCTGGGCAGTCCAAGAGACCCAGTACTTC.

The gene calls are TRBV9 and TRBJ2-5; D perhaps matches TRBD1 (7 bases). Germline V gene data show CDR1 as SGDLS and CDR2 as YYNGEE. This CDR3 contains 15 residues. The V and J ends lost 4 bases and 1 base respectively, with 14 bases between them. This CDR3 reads CASSTRGTAQETQYF. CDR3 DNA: TGTGCCAGCAGCACCCGGGGGACAGCCCAAGAGACCCAGTACTTC. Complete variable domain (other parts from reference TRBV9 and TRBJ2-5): DSGVTQTPKHLITATGQRVTLRCSPRSGDLSVYWYQQSLDQGLQFLIQYYNGEERAKGNILERFSAQQFPDLHSELNLSSLELGDSALYFCASSTRGTAQETQYFGPGTRLLVL.

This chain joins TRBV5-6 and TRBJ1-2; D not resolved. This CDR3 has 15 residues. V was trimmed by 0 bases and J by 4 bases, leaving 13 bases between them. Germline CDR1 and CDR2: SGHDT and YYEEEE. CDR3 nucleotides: TGTGCCAGCAGCTTGGATATGACCGGCCCCTATGGCTACACCTTC. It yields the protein CASSLDMTGPYGYTF.

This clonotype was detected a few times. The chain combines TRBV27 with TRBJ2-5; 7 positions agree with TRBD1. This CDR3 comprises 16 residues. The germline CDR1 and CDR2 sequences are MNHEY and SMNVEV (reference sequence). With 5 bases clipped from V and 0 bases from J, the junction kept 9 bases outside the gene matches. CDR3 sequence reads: CASSRQGTLYQETQYF. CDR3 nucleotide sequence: TGTGCCAGCAGTAGACAGGGCACCCTGTACCAAGAGACCCAGTACTTC.

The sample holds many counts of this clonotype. CDR3 residues: CSVAPGQSTDTQYF. The CDR3 DNA reads as TGCAGCGTTGCTCCGGGACAGAGCACAGATACGCAGTATTTT. This chain connects TRBV29-1 to TRBJ2-3; TRBD1 matches 7 bases. This CDR3 is 14 amino acids long. CDR1 SQVTM and CDR2 ANQGSEA come from the germline V gene. Germline trimming cut 4 bases from V and 0 bases from J; bases unmatched to any gene: 4.

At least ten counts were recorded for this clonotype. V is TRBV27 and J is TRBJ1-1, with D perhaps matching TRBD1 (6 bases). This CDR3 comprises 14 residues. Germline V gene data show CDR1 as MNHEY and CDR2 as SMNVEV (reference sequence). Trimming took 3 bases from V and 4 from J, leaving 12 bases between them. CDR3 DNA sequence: TGTGCCAGCAGTTTGCGGGGGCTGGTCACTGAAGCTTTCTTT. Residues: CASSLRGLVTEAFF.

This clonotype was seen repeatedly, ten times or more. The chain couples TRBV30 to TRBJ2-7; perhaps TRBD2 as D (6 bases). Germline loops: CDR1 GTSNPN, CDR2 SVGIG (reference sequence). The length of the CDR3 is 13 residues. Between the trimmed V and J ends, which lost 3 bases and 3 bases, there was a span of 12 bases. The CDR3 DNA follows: TGTGCCTGGAGGGCCGGGGGAATCTACGAGCAGTACTTC. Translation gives CAWRAGGIYEQYF.

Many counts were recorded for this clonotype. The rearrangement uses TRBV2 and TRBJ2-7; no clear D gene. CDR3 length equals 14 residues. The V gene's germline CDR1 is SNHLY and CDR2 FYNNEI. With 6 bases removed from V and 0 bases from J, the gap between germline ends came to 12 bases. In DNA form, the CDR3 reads TGTGCCAGCAGACAACAAACCTCCTCCTACGAGCAGTACTTC. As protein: CASRQQTSSYEQYF.

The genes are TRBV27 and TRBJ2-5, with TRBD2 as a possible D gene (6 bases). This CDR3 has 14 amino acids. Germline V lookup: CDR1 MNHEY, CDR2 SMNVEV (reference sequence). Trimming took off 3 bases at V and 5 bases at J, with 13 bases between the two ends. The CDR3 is CASSFLGEVETQYF. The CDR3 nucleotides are TGTGCCAGCAGTTTCTTGGGGGAGGTTGAGACCCAGTACTTC.